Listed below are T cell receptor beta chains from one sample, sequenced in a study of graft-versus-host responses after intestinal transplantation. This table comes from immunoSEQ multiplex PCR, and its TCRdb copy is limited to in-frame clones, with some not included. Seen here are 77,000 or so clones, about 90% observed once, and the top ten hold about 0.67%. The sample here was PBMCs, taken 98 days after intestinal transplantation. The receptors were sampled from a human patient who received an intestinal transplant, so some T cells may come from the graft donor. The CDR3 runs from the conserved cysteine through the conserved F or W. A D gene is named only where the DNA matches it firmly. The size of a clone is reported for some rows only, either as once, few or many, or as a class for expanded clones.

CDR3 DNA: TGTGCCAGCAGTAACAGGGAATCCTACGAGCAGTACTTC
CDR3 protein: CASSNRESYEQYF
D gene: .
clone size: few
V gene: TRBV27
J gene: TRBJ2-7

CDR3 DNA: TGTGCCAGCAGCCAAGGGGGAAACACCATATATTTT
CDR3 protein: CASSQGGNTIYF
D gene: .
clone size: .
V gene: TRBV14
J gene: TRBJ1-3

CDR3 DNA: TGCGCCAGCAGCTTGGGACAGTCAGAGTTTAGCAATCAGCCCCAGCATTTT
CDR3 protein: CASSLGQSEFSNQPQHF
D gene: .
clone size: few
V gene: TRBV5-1
J gene: TRBJ1-5

CDR3 DNA: TGCGCCAGCAGCCAAGATAGCACTAGCGGGGGGGCGATCTACAATGAGCAGTTCTTC
CDR3 protein: CASSQDSTSGGAIYNEQFF
D gene: TRBD2
clone size: .
V gene: TRBV4-1
J gene: TRBJ2-1

CDR3 DNA: TGTGCCAGCAGCTTAGCAGGGGGCCCCTACAATGAGCAGTTCTTC
CDR3 protein: CASSLAGGPYNEQFF
D gene: TRBD1
clone size: .
V gene: TRBV7-6
J gene: TRBJ2-1

CDR3 DNA: TGCGCCAGCAGCCAAGTGAGCGGAGTAAGCTCCTACGAGCAGTACTTC
CDR3 protein: CASSQVSGVSSYEQYF
D gene: .
clone size: .
V gene: TRBV4-3
J gene: TRBJ2-7

CDR3 DNA: TGTGCCAGTAGTAAATTCGGGACAGCAATAATGAACACTGAAGCTTTCTTT
CDR3 protein: CASSKFGTAIMNTEAFF
D gene: TRBD1
clone size: .
V gene: TRBV19
J gene: TRBJ1-1

CDR3 DNA: TGTGCCAGCAGTTATGATGCTAGCGGGGAACAAGAGACCCAGTACTTC
CDR3 protein: CASSYDASGEQETQYF
D gene: TRBD2
clone size: .
V gene: TRBV6-5
J gene: TRBJ2-5

CDR3 DNA: TGCGCCAGCAGCCAAGATAACGTGGGGCGACTACGACTAGCGGGGATCTACGAGCAGTACTTC
CDR3 protein: CASSQDNVGRLRLAGIYEQYF
D gene: TRBD2
clone size: once
V gene: TRBV4-1
J gene: TRBJ2-7

CDR3 DNA: TGTGCCAGTAGTGCGGACCTTCTGACAGGGGACTATGGCTACACCTTC
CDR3 protein: CASSADLLTGDYGYTF
D gene: TRBD1
clone size: .
V gene: TRBV19
J gene: TRBJ1-2

CDR3 DNA: TGTGCCAGCAGTTTAGGGCGGAACACTGAAGCTTTCTTT
CDR3 protein: CASSLGRNTEAFF
D gene: .
clone size: .
V gene: TRBV28
J gene: TRBJ1-1

CDR3 DNA: TGTGCCAGCAGCCGAGTCTTGAACACTGAAGCTTTCTTT
CDR3 protein: CASSRVLNTEAFF
D gene: .
clone size: .
V gene: TRBV6-5
J gene: TRBJ1-1

CDR3 DNA: TGTGCCAGCGGAGACAGGGGGCAGGTTAATGAGCAGTTCTTC
CDR3 protein: CASGDRGQVNEQFF
D gene: TRBD1
clone size: .
V gene: TRBV9
J gene: TRBJ2-1

CDR3 DNA: TGCGTCAGAAGCTGTTTTGAGGACAGGGGCCCGCGCGCCGTGGACTATGGCTACACCTTC
CDR3 protein: CVRSCFEDRGPRAVDYGYTF
D gene: .
clone size: .
V gene: TRBV7-5
J gene: TRBJ1-2

CDR3 DNA: TGTGCCAGCAGTGAATCTGTGGGGGGCGGTCTGAACACTGAAGCTTTCTTT
CDR3 protein: CASSESVGGGLNTEAFF
D gene: .
clone size: .
V gene: TRBV6-1
J gene: TRBJ1-1

CDR3 DNA: TGTGCCAGCAGCCCCGTACAGGGGGGGGTGTTCTTC
CDR3 protein: CASSPVQGGVFF
D gene: .
clone size: .
V gene: TRBV6-6
J gene: TRBJ2-1

CDR3 DNA: TGTGCCACCAGCAGAGGACTTATGCAAGAGACCCAGTACTTC
CDR3 protein: CATSRGLMQETQYF
D gene: .
clone size: .
V gene: TRBV15
J gene: TRBJ2-5

CDR3 DNA: TGTGCCAGCAAGGAGGGAGGGGACACCGGGGAGCTGTTTTTT
CDR3 protein: CASKEGGDTGELFF
D gene: TRBD2
clone size: once
V gene: TRBV9
J gene: TRBJ2-2

CDR3 DNA: TGTGCCAGCAGTGGGGACAGGGGGATCACCGGGGAGCTGTTTTTT
CDR3 protein: CASSGDRGITGELFF
D gene: TRBD1
clone size: .
V gene: TRBV25-1
J gene: TRBJ2-2

CDR3 DNA: TGTGCCAGCAGTTATATAGCAGGGGACCTTTATGGCTACACCTTC
CDR3 protein: CASSYIAGDLYGYTF
D gene: .
clone size: .
V gene: TRBV6-5
J gene: TRBJ1-2

CDR3 DNA: TGTGCCAGCAGCTCCGGACTGCAGCGGGAGACCCAGTACTTC
CDR3 protein: CASSSGLQRETQYF
D gene: .
clone size: .
V gene: TRBV11-3
J gene: TRBJ2-5

CDR3 DNA: TGTGCCAGCAGCTTAGGCTCCTACGAGCAGTACTTC
CDR3 protein: CASSLGSYEQYF
D gene: .
clone size: few
V gene: TRBV28
J gene: TRBJ2-7

CDR3 DNA: TGTGCCAGCAGTTTAATGGGCACAGATACGCAGTATTTT
CDR3 protein: CASSLMGTDTQYF
D gene: .
clone size: .
V gene: TRBV27
J gene: TRBJ2-3

CDR3 DNA: TGTGCCAGCAGTTGGCGGGACTCCGACGAGCAGTACTTC
CDR3 protein: CASSWRDSDEQYF
D gene: .
clone size: .
V gene: TRBV6-6
J gene: TRBJ2-7

CDR3 DNA: TGTGCCAGCAGCTTGGCCGGGACACCTTGGGAGGGGCAGTTCTTC
CDR3 protein: CASSLAGTPWEGQFF
D gene: .
clone size: .
V gene: TRBV5-4
J gene: TRBJ2-1

CDR3 DNA: TGTGCCAGCGCACGGTGGGTGGCTAATTCACCCCTCCACTTT
CDR3 protein: CASARWVANSPLHF
D gene: .
clone size: .
V gene: TRBV27
J gene: TRBJ1-6

CDR3 DNA: TGCGCCAGCAGCTTGAGTAGCGGGAGAGAGCAGTACTTC
CDR3 protein: CASSLSSGREQYF
D gene: TRBD2
clone size: .
V gene: TRBV5-1
J gene: TRBJ2-7